Listed here are 10 T cell receptor beta chains from one sample, sequenced in a study of T cell responses to AZD1222 COVID-19 vaccine. The method was immunoSEQ multiplex PCR; TCRdb's version includes in-frame clones alone and lacks a portion of them. The sample lists 93,000 or so clones, 88% occurring once. The sample was peripheral blood, taken on day 0 of AZD1222 vaccination. Receptors originate from an adult in good health.

This chain connects TRBV5-1 to TRBJ2-7; possible D gene TRBD1, 6 bases. CDR1 is SGHRS and CDR2 is YFSETQ in the germline V gene. CDR3 size: 14 residues. With 2 bases removed from V and 1 base from J, the gap between germline ends came to 10 bases. The CDR3 region is CASSFLQGSYEQYF. The CDR3 DNA is TGCGCCAGCAGCTTTCTACAGGGTTCCTACGAGCAGTACTTC.

This chain uses TRBV9 with TRBJ1-1; D is undetermined. In germline, CDR1 is SGDLS, CDR2 YYNGEE. Trimming removed 0 bases at V and 7 bases at J, with 16 bases between. CDR3 length equals 15 residues. The CDR3 loop is CASSVAGSSFGEAFF. The CDR3 nucleotides read TGTGCCAGCAGCGTAGCGGGCAGTTCCTTCGGTGAAGCTTTCTTT.

The chain has TRBV7-9 and TRBJ2-7, with D uncertain. The CDR3 sequence is 13 residues long. Germline V gene lookup returns CDR1 SEHNR and CDR2 FQNEAQ (reference sequence). V was shortened by 5 bases and J by 3 bases, with 11 bases between the two germline ends. In DNA, the CDR3 is TGTGCCAGCAGCGCCAGTTACAGCTACGAGCAGTACTTC. Translating gives CASSASYSYEQYF.

This chain uses TRBV12-3 or TRBV12-4 with TRBJ1-2; D is possibly TRBD1 (6 bases). This CDR3 is 13 amino acids long. Trimming removed 6 bases from V and 5 bases from J, with 13 bases in between. CDR3 loop: CASRTGTLYGYTF. In nucleotides, the CDR3 is TGTGCCAGCAGAACAGGGACTTTGTATGGCTACACCTTC.

The V and J genes are TRBV11-2 and TRBJ2-3; D may match TRBD1 or TRBD2 (6 bases each). The length of the CDR3 is 13 residues. V lost 1 base to trimming and J lost 6 bases, with 8 bases between them. Germline V CDR1 and CDR2: SGHAT, FQNNGV. DNA of the CDR3: TGTGCCAGCAGCTTAGGGGGGGCGGATACGCAGTATTTT. It yields the protein CASSLGGADTQYF.

The chain employs TRBV4-3 and TRBJ2-5; D is possibly TRBD1 (5 bases). Germline CDR1 and CDR2: LGHNA and YSLEER. Trimming removed 5 bases at V and 4 bases at J, with 14 bases between. The length of the CDR3 is 14 residues. The CDR3 sequence is CASSNRGQGETQYF. The CDR3 DNA is TGCGCCAGCAGCAATAGGGGCCAGGGAGAGACCCAGTACTTC.

This clone was seen once. The chain combines TRBV6-5 with TRBJ1-2; unclear D gene. In germline, CDR1 is MNHEY, CDR2 SVGAGI. This CDR3 is built from 13 residues. The ends were cut back, 2 bases at V and 8 bases at J, with 12 bases in the middle. CDR3 sequence: CASSYEGRGGYTF. Written as DNA, the CDR3 is TGTGCCAGCAGTTACGAGGGCAGAGGAGGCTACACCTTC.

On this clone itself: At one of its ends the junction is not consistent with the germline gene, which may arise from a read error. The V and J genes are TRBV7-7 and TRBJ2-1; D is possibly TRBD2 (6 bases). Germline loops: CDR1 SSHAT, CDR2 FNYEAQ (reference sequence). The CDR3 runs to 13 residues. This CDR3 is CASSLTLANEQFF. Written as DNA, the CDR3 is TGTGCTAGCAGCCTCACCCTAGCGAATGAGCAGTTCTTC.

The V gene is TRBV5-1, the J gene TRBJ2-5, with a weak D call TRBD2 (7 bases). Germline assignment: CDR1 SGHRS and CDR2 YFSETQ. The CDR3 contains 18 residues. Trimming took 0 bases from V and 5 from J, leaving 23 bases between them. CDR3 bases: TGCGCCAGCAGCTTGGAGGCCGGGGGGCCGCAGGTAGGGGAGACCCAGTACTTC. This codes for CASSLEAGGPQVGETQYF.

This rearrangement joins TRBV4-3 to TRBJ1-2, with a possible D match to TRBD1 (5 bases). CDR1 and CDR2 from the germline V gene are LGHNA and YSLEER. Deletions cut 0 bases from V and 8 bases from J, with 13 bases between. This CDR3 region has 14 residues. CDR3 DNA: TGCGCCAGCAGCCAAGACGGGACGTCGGGAGGCTACACCTTC. Its translation: CASSQDGTSGGYTF.